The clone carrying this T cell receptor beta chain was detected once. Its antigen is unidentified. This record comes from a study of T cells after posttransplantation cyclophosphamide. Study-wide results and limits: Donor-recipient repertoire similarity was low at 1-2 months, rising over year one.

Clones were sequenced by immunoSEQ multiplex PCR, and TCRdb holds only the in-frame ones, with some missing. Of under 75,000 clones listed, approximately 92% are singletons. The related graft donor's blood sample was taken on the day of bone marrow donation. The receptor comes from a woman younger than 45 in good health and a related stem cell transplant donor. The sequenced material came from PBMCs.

The CDR3 is CASSLRWGTGELFF. The CDR3 region has the DNA TGTGCCAGCAGCTTAAGATGGGGAACCGGGGAGCTGTTTTTT. The chain links TRBV7-3 to TRBJ2-2; D gene ambiguous. Germline assignment: CDR1 SGHTA and CDR2 FQGTGA. The CDR3 loop spans 14 amino acids. The ends were cut back, 1 base at V and 5 bases at J, with 8 bases in the middle.